These 20 T cell receptor beta chains were sequenced from one sample in a study of cytomegalovirus exposure and HLA in healthy donors. It was with 60 Vbeta and 13 Jbeta primers that the PCR ran. Generated by immunoSEQ multiplex PCR, the TCRdb table keeps only in-frame clones and is missing some. The data contain around 190,000 clones, more than 85% of them singletons. Input material: PBMCs. The receptors were gathered from a woman between 18 and 30 years old in good health and CMV-seronegative.

This clone has just one count. The chain is built from TRBV14 and TRBJ1-2, with D unresolved. The ends were cut back, 2 bases at V and 12 bases at J, with 16 bases in the middle. Germline-derived CDR1 and CDR2 are SGHDN and FVKESK. The CDR3 totals 13 residues. For the CDR3, the DNA is TGTGCCAGCAGCCAATTCCGAAGAGGAGGCCACACCTTC. The encoded protein is CASSQFRRGGHTF. Full variable domain (remainder filled in from reference TRBV14 and TRBJ1-2): EAGVTQFPSHSVIEKGQTVTLRCDPISGHDNLYWYRRVMGKEIKFLLHFVKESKQDESGMPNNRFLAERTGGTYSTLKVQPAELEDSGVYFCASSQFRRGGHTFGSGTRLTVV.

The CDR3 loop reads CASSSSGGGYTF. In DNA form, the CDR3 reads TGTGCCAGCAGTTCCTCGGGGGGGGGCTACACCTTC. The V call is TRBV27, the J call TRBJ1-2, with TRBD1 as a possible D gene (5 bases). V was clipped by 4 bases and J by 8 bases, with 11 bases between them. Germline V gene sequence: CDR1 MNHEY, CDR2 SMNVEV (reference sequence). The CDR3 length is 12 residues.

CDR3 region: CASSLSQGNQPQHF. Written as DNA, the CDR3 is TGTGCCAGCAGCTTATCACAGGGTAATCAGCCCCAGCATTTT. The chain combines TRBV7-9 with TRBJ1-5; tentative D call: TRBD1 (6 bases). V dropped 2 bases and J dropped 4 bases, with 9 bases sitting between them. The CDR3 contains 14 residues. Germline V gene lookup returns CDR1 SEHNR and CDR2 FQNEAQ (reference sequence).

The rearrangement links TRBV28 to TRBJ2-1; D is perhaps TRBD2 (7 bases). There are 16 residues in the CDR3. Germline-derived CDR1 and CDR2 are MDHEN and SYDVKM. Trimming cost V 2 bases and J 10 bases, with 21 bases left between them. The DNA of the CDR3 is TGTGCCAGCAGTTTAGCCGGTCGGCAGGGAGGGGGAGAGCAGTTCTTC. Its protein is CASSLAGRQGGGEQFF.

The chain carries TRBV2 and TRBJ2-7; no clear D gene. Between the trimmed V and J ends, which lost 7 bases and 7 bases, there was a span of 11 bases. CDR1 is SNHLY and CDR2 is FYNNEI in the germline V gene. CDR3 length: 11 residues. The CDR3 reads CASTNLGEQYF. Here the CDR3 DNA reads TGTGCCAGCACTAATCTCGGGGAGCAGTACTTC.

The rearrangement joins TRBV6-6 to TRBJ1-5; 9 positions match TRBD1. The CDR3 covers 16 residues. In germline, CDR1 is MNHNY, CDR2 SVGAGI (reference sequence). After removal of 6 bases from V and 1 base from J, the junction contained 7 bases not matched to a gene. The CDR3 is CASSLRQGGSNQPQHF. CDR3 nucleotides: TGTGCCAGCAGCCTTCGACAGGGGGGGAGCAATCAGCCCCAGCATTTT.

V usage is TRBV5-1 and J usage is TRBJ1-6; 9 nucleotides agree with TRBD1. V was pared by 3 bases and J by 6 bases, with 4 bases of the junction left unmatched. The CDR3 runs to 15 residues. Per the germline V gene, CDR1 is SGHRS and CDR2 is YFSETQ. The CDR3 DNA is TGCGCCAGCAGCTACGGACAGGGGATTAATTCACCCCTCCACTTT. Its protein is CASSYGQGINSPLHF.

This chain connects TRBV4-3 to TRBJ1-3; maybe TRBD1 (5 bases). CDR1 is LGHNA and CDR2 is YSLEER in the germline V gene. The ends were cut back, 2 bases at V and 2 bases at J, with 13 bases in the middle. The CDR3 covers 16 residues. DNA of the CDR3: TGCGCCAGCAGCCAACTCCCGACAGACACTGGAAACACCATATATTTT. As protein: CASSQLPTDTGNTIYF.

This clone has a single count. The chain links TRBV10-2 to TRBJ1-4, with no clear D. Trimming removed 5 bases from V and 4 bases from J, with 8 bases in between. This CDR3 has 13 amino acids. CDR1 is WSHSY and CDR2 is SAAADI in the germline V gene. CDR3 amino acids: CASSITDNEKLFF. The CDR3 bases are TGCGCCAGCAGTATTACAGATAATGAAAAACTGTTTTTT.

This clone came up once. The chain combines TRBV15 with TRBJ1-5; D might be TRBD1 (6 bases). The CDR3 is 14 amino acids. The germline V gene encodes CDR1 LNHNV and CDR2 YYDKDF (reference sequence). V was clipped by 0 bases and J by 6 bases, with 9 bases between them. CDR3 loop: CATSRDTGSQPQHF. CDR3 DNA sequence: TGTGCCACCAGCAGAGATACAGGGAGTCAGCCCCAGCATTTT.

This clone showed up just a few times. This chain connects TRBV6-6 to TRBJ1-3, with D uncertain. The CDR3 is 15 residues long. Per the germline V gene, CDR1 is MNHNY and CDR2 is SVGAGI (reference sequence). V was cut by 5 bases and J by 4 bases, with 15 bases left in between. The CDR3 coding sequence is TGTGCCAGCAGTCCCTCTGCGGGGTACGGAAACACCATATATTTT. It codes for CASSPSAGYGNTIYF.

The chain employs TRBV6-5 and TRBJ2-7; 7 bases align to TRBD1. CDR1 and CDR2 (germline): MNHEY, SVGAGI. The CDR3 contains 11 residues. The trim removed 6 bases at V and 11 bases at J, leaving 7 bases unmatched. The CDR3 sequence is CASSWAGQEYF. CDR3 sequence (DNA): TGTGCCAGCAGCTGGGCCGGACAGGAGTACTTC.

The rearrangement links TRBV5-1 to TRBJ2-7; possibly TRBD2 for D (5 bases). Germline assignment: CDR1 SGHRS and CDR2 YFSETQ. The CDR3 length is 13 residues. Trimming removed 4 bases at V and 7 bases at J, with 15 bases between. The CDR3 coding sequence is TGCGCCAGCAGCCGCCCTGGGGAGAGGGAGCAGTACTTC. Its translation: CASSRPGEREQYF.

CDR3 DNA sequence: TGCGCCAGCAGCCTCGGACAGGGGACCTCACCCCTCCACTTT. Protein: CASSLGQGTSPLHF. The rearrangement links TRBV5-1 to TRBJ1-6; 9 bases are shared with TRBD1. This CDR3 comprises 14 residues. V lost 4 bases, J lost 10 bases, and 6 bases stayed unmatched. CDR1 is SGHRS, CDR2 YFSETQ, per germline.

The V gene is TRBV5-4, the J gene TRBJ2-1; 9 bases are shared with TRBD2. The J segment lost 8 bases and the V segment lost 3 bases, leaving 15 bases of the junction unmatched. Per germline, CDR1 SGHNT and CDR2 YYREEE (reference sequence). The CDR3 covers 17 residues. The CDR3 DNA is TGTGCCAGCAGCTCCCAACCGTTAGCGGGAGCCTTCTATGAGCAGTTCTTC. Protein sequence: CASSSQPLAGAFYEQFF. The full variable domain, with the rest looked up from reference TRBV5-4 and TRBJ2-1, is ETGVTQSPTHLIKTRGQQVTLRCSSQSGHNTVSWYQQALGQGPQFIFQYYREEENGRGNFPPRFSGLQFPNYSSELNVNALELDDSALYLCASSSQPLAGAFYEQFFGPGTRLTVL.

This clone occurred once. The chain recombines TRBV6-5 with TRBJ2-2, with D possibly matching TRBD2 (6 bases). From germline, CDR1 is MNHEY and CDR2 SVGAGI. V shed 6 bases and J shed 6 bases, with 8 bases lying between them. CDR3 size: 12 residues. The CDR3 spells CASRTSAGELFF. DNA for the CDR3: TGTGCCAGCAGGACTAGTGCCGGGGAGCTGTTTTTT.

The CDR3 region has the DNA TGCGCCAGCAGCCAAGCTGACTTACTAGCGAGCTCCTACAATGAGCAGTTCTTC. It translates to CASSQADLLASSYNEQFF. The chain combines TRBV4-1 with TRBJ2-1, with TRBD2 matching over 7 bases. The J segment lost 0 bases and the V segment lost 1 base, leaving 9 bases of the junction unmatched. This CDR3 has 18 residues. The germline V gene has CDR1 MGHRA and CDR2 YSYEKL.

This chain uses TRBV9 with TRBJ1-1, with 11 bases aligning to TRBD1. Germline-derived CDR1 and CDR2 are SGDLS and YYNGEE. The J segment lost 4 bases and the V segment lost 4 bases, leaving 9 bases of the junction unmatched. The CDR3 is 16 residues long. The chain's CDR3 is CASSPRTGGTSTEAFF. The DNA for the CDR3 is TGTGCCAGCAGCCCCCGGACAGGGGGCACCAGCACTGAAGCTTTCTTT.

V gene TRBV11-2 combines with J gene TRBJ1-5; 8 nucleotides line up with TRBD1. The ends lost 3 bases at V and 5 bases at J; junction bases unmatched: 9. The CDR3 extends over 16 amino acids. Germline-derived CDR1 and CDR2 are SGHAT and FQNNGV. In DNA, the CDR3 is TGTGCCAGCAGCTTGGATGACAGGGGCTTCGATCAGCCCCAGCATTTT. The encoded protein is CASSLDDRGFDQPQHF.

V is TRBV5-8 and J is TRBJ1-3; D might be TRBD1 (5 bases). Looked up from germline, CDR1 is SGHTS and CDR2 is YDEGEE. There are 14 residues in the CDR3. The V end lost 1 base, the J end lost 0 bases, and 5 bases lay between the germline ends. CDR3 nucleotide sequence: TGTGCCAGCAGCTTGAGGGGCTCTGGAAACACCATATATTTT. This translates into CASSLRGSGNTIYF.